One and the same sample provided the 11 T cell receptor beta chains below, sequenced in a study of blood T cell repertoires in COVID-19. Generated by immunoSEQ multiplex PCR, the TCRdb table keeps only in-frame clones and is missing some. The data hold roughly 230,000 clones, with roughly 84% observed a single time. The sample taken for sequencing was peripheral blood. These receptors were obtained from a man in his forties with acute or convalescent COVID-19.

The chain links TRBV9 to TRBJ1-1; possibly TRBD1 for D (5 bases). The CDR3 has 15 residues. V was trimmed by 2 bases and J by 7 bases, leaving 18 bases between them. From germline, CDR1 is SGDLS and CDR2 YYNGEE. The CDR3 sequence: CASSVFAGGEGEAFF. The CDR3 DNA follows: TGTGCCAGCAGCGTTTTCGCGGGGGGTGAGGGTGAAGCTTTCTTT.

This chain connects TRBV6-1 to TRBJ2-3; 10 bases line up with TRBD2. The germline V gene has CDR1 MNHNS and CDR2 SASEGT. This CDR3 has 19 amino acids. Germline trimming cut 0 bases from V and 0 bases from J; bases unmatched to any gene: 9. The CDR3 DNA is TGTGCCAGCAGTGAAGCGCGAGGACTAGCGGTATCTAGCACAGATACGCAGTATTTT. Amino acids: CASSEARGLAVSSTDTQYF.

With respect to this clone: In the same sample, other DNA sequences code for this CDR3. V usage is TRBV5-6 and J usage is TRBJ1-1; perhaps TRBD1 as D (5 bases). The germline CDR1 and CDR2 sequences are SGHDT and YYEEEE. The CDR3 runs 14 residues. The germline V and J ends were trimmed by 0 bases and 1 base, with 7 bases remaining between them. CDR3 sequence: CASSLGQKNTEAFF. CDR3 sequence (DNA): TGTGCCAGCAGCTTGGGACAGAAGAACACTGAAGCTTTCTTT.

This clone appeared once. The chain couples TRBV7-5 to TRBJ2-1; the tabulated D call, TRBD1, remains unverified against the DNA. TRBV7-5 is termed a pseudogene. This CDR3 has 18 amino acids. The CDR3 bases are TGTGCCAGAAGCTCCGGTTGCATGTGGGACAGTGGGTTCAATGAGCAGTTCTTC. Translation: CARSSGCMWDSGFNEQFF.

This rearrangement joins TRBV7-9 to TRBJ2-5, with TRBD2 identical over 9 bases. The CDR3 has 13 residues. V was clipped by 4 bases and J by 5 bases; unmatched bases: 2. Germline CDR1 reads SEHNR; CDR2 reads FQNEAQ (reference sequence). The CDR3: CASSSSGAETQYF. The CDR3 DNA follows: TGTGCCAGCAGCTCTAGCGGGGCGGAGACCCAGTACTTC.

This clone was recorded only once. V and J are TRBV3-1 (or the pseudogene TRBV3-2) and TRBJ1-3; tentatively, D is TRBD1 (5 bases). Germline V gene sequence: CDR1 LGHDT, CDR2 YNNKEL (reference sequence). The CDR3 consists of 13 residues. V was trimmed by 8 bases and J by 3 bases, leaving 11 bases between them. The CDR3 loop is CASRAGGGNTIYF. CDR3 DNA: TGTGCCAGCCGCGCGGGGGGTGGAAACACCATATATTTT.

The chain joins TRBV3-1 (or the pseudogene TRBV3-2) to TRBJ2-2, with 9 positions matching TRBD2. The V segment lost 2 bases and the J segment 5 bases; nucleotides outside the gene matches: 9. The V gene's germline CDR1 is LGHDT and CDR2 YNNKEL (reference sequence). The CDR3 sequence is 17 residues long. CDR3 nucleotide sequence: TGTGCCAGCAGCCAACCTAGCGGGGCACCGGGGACCGGGGAGCTGTTTTTT. Protein sequence: CASSQPSGAPGTGELFF.

The chain employs TRBV6-5 and TRBJ1-6, with D hard to call. The CDR3 loop spans 13 amino acids. Germline assignment: CDR1 MNHEY and CDR2 SVGAGI. V was clipped by 6 bases and J by 6 bases, with 9 bases between them. The CDR3 region is CASSPGANSPLHF. In DNA, the CDR3 is TGTGCCAGCAGCCCCGGTGCTAATTCACCCCTCCACTTT.

V usage is TRBV29-1 and J usage is TRBJ1-1, with no clear D. The V end lost 7 bases, the J end lost 9 bases, and 9 bases lay between the germline ends. The germline V gene encodes CDR1 SQVTM and CDR2 ANQGSEA. The length of the CDR3 is 9 residues. The CDR3 DNA follows: TGCAGCGGCGGAGAGCAAGCTTTCTTT. The encoded protein is CSGGEQAFF.

This chain uses TRBV30 with TRBJ2-3, with a tentative D call TRBD2 (6 bases). This CDR3 has 14 amino acids. CDR1 GTSNPN and CDR2 SVGIG come from the germline V gene (reference sequence). Trimming took off 7 bases at V and 0 bases at J, with 14 bases between the two ends. The CDR3 loop reads CASSPGVSTDTQYF. CDR3 coding DNA: TGTGCCTCGTCCCCGGGGGTTAGCACAGATACGCAGTATTTT.

The chain combines TRBV28 with TRBJ1-2; TRBD1 aligns across 8 bases. The CDR3 length is 14 residues. Germline V gene data show CDR1 as MDHEN and CDR2 as SYDVKM. The junction had 8 bases not matched to a gene; V was cut back by 3 bases and J by 8 bases. CDR3 in amino acids: CASSFSGGARGYTF. The CDR3 DNA sequence: TGTGCCAGCAGTTTTTCAGGGGGCGCGAGGGGCTACACCTTC.